This TCR beta chain was found in a study of blood T cell repertoires in COVID-19 (dated by TCRdb to the early 2020s). For the wider study: Samples covering the acute and convalescent phases of COVID-19 were provided by collaborators in the United States, Italy and Spain. The samples were drawn from the first 160 participants of the ongoing ImmuneRACE study and from 950 to 1,500 subjects provided by 6 global collaborators. Where available, HLA class I and class II types were obtained from metadata supplied by the sample provider rather than from assay-based typing. Subjects who had been exposed to COVID-19, were actively infected with it, or had recovered from it provided the deeply sampled blood TCRbeta repertoires that made up the dataset. The sample metadata nearly always contained a de-identified subject ID, COVID-19 status, age in years and sex. The material from the prospective study consisted of cDNA or gDNA derived from T cells, B-cell-depleted T cells, or PBMCs. A freely available public database, intended as a resource for researchers studying the immune response to SARS-CoV-2, is where the repertoires were released.

The research as a whole found: The amount of clinical and demographic metadata varied by source and participant and was provided uncurated.

Measured from the cysteine to the phenylalanine, the CDR3 is 13 residues long. Here the CDR3 DNA is all that survives: 39 bases in frame from base 1. Via the germline V gene, CDR1 is SGHNT and CDR2 YENEEA. The junction shows trimming of 1 base on V and 2 bases on J, plus 4 bases between the germline ends. A remark on this clone: It has no known antigen specificity. No quality values exist for individual bases; no much larger clone is one base distant.

Participants in the prospective study were aged about 18 to 95 years, lived in approximately 26 United States geographic areas, and enrolled through a virtual design. To assign participants to cohorts, the prospective study relied on clinical history that participants themselves reported in a screening survey and a study questionnaire. For ImmuneRACE Cohort 3, a participant was defined as recovered based on two consecutive negative NP/OP PCR tests, clearance by a healthcare professional, or resolution of symptoms. In the prospective study, mobile phlebotomists collected whole blood, serum and a nasopharyngeal or oropharyngeal swab from each participant. Participants in the prospective study had the option to provide additional blood draws and questionnaires over a roughly two-month period. Prospective study blood samples were shipped either frozen or at room temperature before DNA extraction. TCRbeta CDR3 regions were amplified from genomic DNA by means of the immunoSEQ Assay, a bias-controlled multiplex PCR. Processing in the source paper ran as follows. Within the assay, amplification of reference gene primers was used to estimate how many nucleated cells each sample contained. To quantify the absolute abundance of each unique TCRbeta CDR3 rearrangement, sequence reads were collapsed and filtered. For each sample, productive Simpson clonality was calculated as the square root of Simpson's diversity index over productive rearrangements. TCRdb took this table from immuneACCESS and kept in-frame rearrangements with V and J called. Such tables lack part of the clones; where checked against another copy, unresolved V genes explain under half of the gap, and the rest is unexplained. V, J and clone size were drawn from that table, and D and trimming were deduced from the DNA. This sample holds 180,000 or so clones; roughly 88% were observed only once. Jointly, the top ten make up approximately 13% of the sample.

The receptor comes from an older woman who had recovered from COVID-19. The chain is assembled from TRBV11-3 and TRBJ2-3; the D gene lacks a confident call. Sequencing was performed on PBMCs or T cells enriched from blood (not recorded which). The nucleotide sequence is TGTGCCAGCAGCTTAGTGGCCACAGATACGCAGTATTTT. Its protein is CASSLVATDTQYF.